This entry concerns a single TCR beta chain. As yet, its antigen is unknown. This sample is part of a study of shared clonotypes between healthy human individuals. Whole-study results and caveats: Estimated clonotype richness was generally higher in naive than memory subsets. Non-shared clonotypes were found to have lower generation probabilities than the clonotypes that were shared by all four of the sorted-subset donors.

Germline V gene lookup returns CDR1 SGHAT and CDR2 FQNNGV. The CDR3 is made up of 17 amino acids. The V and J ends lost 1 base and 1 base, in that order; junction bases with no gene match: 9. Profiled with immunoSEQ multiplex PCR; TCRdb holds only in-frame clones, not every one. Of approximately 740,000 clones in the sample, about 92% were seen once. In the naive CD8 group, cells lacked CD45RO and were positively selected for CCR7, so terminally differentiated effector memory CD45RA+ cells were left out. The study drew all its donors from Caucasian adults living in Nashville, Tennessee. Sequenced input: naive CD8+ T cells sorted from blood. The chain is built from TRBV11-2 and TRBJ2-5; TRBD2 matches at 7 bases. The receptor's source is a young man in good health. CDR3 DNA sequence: TGTGCCAGCAGCTTAGGTCTACTAGCGACTTTCCAAGAGACCCAGTACTTC. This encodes CASSLGLLATFQETQYF.